One sample yielded the 11 T cell receptor beta chains listed below, sequenced in a study of chemoradiotherapy in HPV16-positive cancers. Generated by immunoSEQ multiplex PCR, the TCRdb table keeps only in-frame clones and is missing some. The sample comprises 900 to 1,000 clones, around four fifths of which are singletons, and around 12% rests with the top ten. The sequencing here drew on tumor tissue, taken from a patient who underwent chemoradiotherapy. The origin of the receptors is a human donor with HPV-associated anogenital cancer.

V is TRBV6-5 and J is TRBJ1-1, with D unresolved. V lost 6 bases, J lost 6 bases, and 11 bases lay in between. This CDR3 is built from 12 residues. Germline assignment: CDR1 MNHEY and CDR2 SVGAGI. Here the CDR3 reads CASRGGIAEAFF. The CDR3 nucleotides read TGTGCCAGCAGGGGAGGGATCGCTGAAGCTTTCTTT.

The chain combines TRBV4-1 with TRBJ1-2, with TRBD1 as a possible D gene (5 bases). V was shortened by 0 bases and J by 3 bases, with 14 bases between the two germline ends. The CDR3 is 16 residues long. The germline CDR1 and CDR2 sequences are MGHRA and YSYEKL. CDR3 in amino acids: CASSQDQWGGYYGYTF. CDR3 sequence (DNA): TGCGCCAGCAGCCAAGATCAATGGGGGGGATACTATGGCTACACCTTC.

The chain has TRBV4-1 and TRBJ1-1; D unresolved. V gave up 2 bases and J gave up 2 bases, with 9 bases separating them. Germline CDR1 is MGHRA and CDR2 is YSYEKL. The CDR3 is made up of 14 amino acids. The DNA for the CDR3 is TGCGCCAGCAGCCAAAGCGTAATAAACACTGAAGCTTTCTTT. Its protein product is CASSQSVINTEAFF.

V gene TRBV5-1 combines with J gene TRBJ1-6; maybe TRBD1 (6 bases). The CDR3 sequence is 13 residues long. V lost 5 bases, J lost 8 bases, and 11 bases lay in between. The germline V gene encodes CDR1 SGHRS and CDR2 YFSETQ. In nucleotides, the CDR3 is TGCGCCAGCAGAAGGACAGAGTATTCACCCCTCCACTTT. This encodes CASRRTEYSPLHF.

This chain connects TRBV5-1 to TRBJ1-2, with unresolved D. The CDR3 has 13 residues. CDR1 is SGHRS, CDR2 YFSETQ, per germline. The V gene lost 3 bases and the J gene lost 4 bases, with 10 bases spanning the gap. The CDR3 sequence is CASSSSRPYGYTF. For the CDR3, the DNA is TGCGCCAGCAGCTCGAGCAGGCCCTATGGCTACACCTTC. The variable domain in full, completed from reference TRBV5-1 and TRBJ1-2, reads KAGVTQTPRYLIKTRGQQVTLSCSPISGHRSVSWYQQTPGQGLQFLFEYFSETQRNKGNFPGRFSGRQFSNSRSEMNVSTLELGDSALYLCASSSSRPYGYTFGSGTRLTVV.

This clone was observed a single time. V gene TRBV2 combines with J gene TRBJ1-6; D remains ambiguous. Germline lookup yields CDR1 SNHLY and CDR2 FYNNEI. CDR3 length: 14 residues. As DNA, the CDR3 is TGTGCTCAAACCGGGAGCTCCTATAATTCACCCCTCCACTTT. It codes for CAQTGSSYNSPLHF.

This rearrangement joins TRBV5-1 to TRBJ1-1; tentatively, D is TRBD1 (6 bases). The V end was cut by 4 bases, the J end by 0 bases, with 13 bases between. Per the germline V gene, CDR1 is SGHRS and CDR2 is YFSETQ. CDR3 length: 15 residues. CDR3 region: CASSPQGQLNTEAFF. Here the CDR3 DNA reads TGCGCCAGCAGCCCGCAAGGACAGCTGAACACTGAAGCTTTCTTT.

The chain is built from TRBV28 and TRBJ1-1; D gene uncertain. CDR1 is MDHEN, CDR2 SYDVKM, per germline. Deletions cut 7 bases from V and 1 base from J, with 13 bases between. The CDR3 contains 14 residues. The CDR3: CASIRSRQNTEAFF. In DNA, the CDR3 is TGTGCCAGCATCCGATCACGTCAGAACACTGAAGCTTTCTTT.

This clone was seen just once. The chain joins TRBV19 to TRBJ1-5, with 7 bases lining up with TRBD1. This CDR3 is 12 amino acids long. Germline CDR1 and CDR2: LNHDA and SQIVND (reference sequence). V was clipped by 7 bases and J by 7 bases; unmatched bases: 4. The CDR3 protein is CASTTGQQPQHF. The DNA for the CDR3 is TGTGCCAGTACGACAGGGCAGCAGCCCCAGCATTTT.

By frequency in the sample, this clone is large. This chain uses TRBV13 with TRBJ2-2; D gene ambiguous. Between the trimmed V and J ends, which lost 0 bases and 7 bases, there was a span of 6 bases. CDR3 size: 13 residues. Looked up from germline, CDR1 is PRHDT and CDR2 is FYEKMQ (reference sequence). The CDR3 DNA reads TGTGCCAGCAGCTTAGGTGGTTTCGGGGAGCTGTTTTTT. Its translation is CASSLGGFGELFF.

The chain joins TRBV10-1 to TRBJ2-1, with D possibly TRBD1 on 6 matching bases. There are 18 residues in the CDR3. V was cut by 7 bases and J by 6 bases, with 28 bases left in between. Germline CDR1 reads WNHNN; CDR2 reads SYGVQD (reference sequence). The CDR3 nucleotides are TGCGCCAGCACGTCCTTAGTTATCGGACAGCGCAAGGTCAATGAGCAGTTCTTC. Translating it yields CASTSLVIGQRKVNEQFF.